The entry below gives a single T cell receptor (beta chain) sequence along with its context. Its specificity is unknown. The data are from a study of shared clonotypes between healthy human individuals. Overall study findings and caveats: It was the few donors that limited the genetic and exposure-history diversity represented.

Germline CDR1 SGDLS, CDR2 YYNGEE. The CDR3 loop spans 15 amino acids. The V and J ends lost 0 bases and 3 bases respectively, with 10 bases between them. Sequencing was performed with immunoSEQ multiplex PCR; in TCRdb, only in-frame clones are kept and a portion is missing. The table shows fewer than 600,000 clones, with around 79% occurring only once. This sequence joins TRBV9 and TRBJ1-3; D remains ambiguous. This TCR came from a woman aged 40 to 50 in good health. Some clones in this sample may be carry-over from other donors' samples. What was sequenced was PBMCs. In DNA, the CDR3 is TGTGCCAGCAGCGTAGCTCGGACGGGTGGAAACACCATATATTTT. This encodes CASSVARTGGNTIYF.